The present T cell receptor (beta chain) was sequenced within a study of identical twins (dated by TCRdb to 2016 to 2018). A note on the overall study: To test whether fetal clonotypes persist, this study deep-sequenced TCR alpha and beta repertoires from monozygotic twins, from unrelated adults of various ages, and from cord blood. Replicate twin experiments were performed at different times using different library preparation protocols to rule out contamination. Study-wide findings and limitations: Out-of-frame TCR alpha sequences shared between twins showed an excess of low generation-probability sequences compared with coincidental sharing between unrelated individuals. Because the same donors could not be followed over many years, the conclusions relied on cross-sectional statistical analysis. Abundant cord blood beta clonotypes had fewer insertions, young adult naive repertoires showed a similar but weaker trend, and memory repertoires showed no such trend. In monozygotic twins, out-of-frame TCR alpha sharing was systematically underestimated by recombination models, although the models agreed with sharing between unrelated individuals. Invariant T cells such as MAIT and iNKT could partly confound zero-insertion analyses, though diverse VJ usage argued against this for most clonotypes. A weaker excess of twin sharing was found in beta out-of-frame sequences because the signal-to-noise ratio was lowered by fewer shared sequences.

Library preparation was by 5' RACE. Sequencing relied on an Illumina HiSeq 2000. A universal primer binding site was added through template switching, and the final cDNA carried a unique molecular identifier so that TCR cDNA molecules could be counted accurately. Specific primers in the conserved constant-segment region were used to synthesize first-strand cDNA for the TCR alpha and beta chains. To control for contamination, every cDNA library was double barcoded, receiving both a SMART-Mk sample barcode and Illumina barcodes. Two successive PCR steps introduced TruSeq adapter sequences along with Illumina sample barcodes. The TCR alpha and beta cDNA libraries were sequenced on the Illumina HiSeq platform using custom primers. Per the authors' processing: Raw reads were processed with MiGEC to extract unique molecular identifiers, and MiXCR was used to determine CDR3 positions. Recombination models were inferred per individual with the repgenHMM and IGoR tools using an EM algorithm. The analysis of shared clonotypes was done with the tcR package in R, with sharing normalized by the product of cloneset sizes. Out-of-frame nonproductive sequences were analyzed to study raw recombination free of thymic and clonal selection effects. TCRdb reprocessing: public reads trimmed at Q25 with fastp, clones called with MiXCR, in-frame beta chains kept. Identical CDR3 proteins give one entry, which carries the most common genes and DNA. The V and J calls and clone size come from TCRdb's table, not from the authors' own analysis. The sample records fewer than 650,000 distinct CDR3 sequences, around 7.4% of which are singletons. 1.6% of the sample is held by the ten biggest clonotypes.

All donors were healthy Caucasians. The twin cohort comprised three pairs of female monozygotic twins, all aged roughly 18 to 29 years. Peripheral blood mononuclear cells were the source from which RNA for the TCR libraries was isolated. Points on this clonotype: Its antigen specificity is not known. No base quality values were provided; no much bigger clone lies one nucleotide off.

V lost 11 bases and J lost 5 bases; the stretch between them is 16 bases long. From the cysteine up to the valine, the CDR3 has a length of 12 residues. The retained sequence is limited to the CDR3, 36 bases, with the frame set at the first base. The same sample was also studied in work on yellow fever vaccine responses in identical twins. The second paper further reports: The authors reported that the T cell response to vaccination in identical twins appeared partly convergent and partly personalized. The study precisely tracked vaccine-responding T cell clones in identical twins.

Specimen: PBMCs. This TCR derives from a woman younger than 35 in good health. The chain uses TRBV12-3 or TRBV12-4 and TRBJ2-7; a weak D assignment points to TRBD1 (6 bases agree). Read as DNA, the sequence is TGTGCCTCGCACCAGGGGTCCCACGAGCAGTACGTC. This gives the protein CASHQGSHEQYV.